A selection of T cell receptor beta chains follows, all from one sample in a study of shared clonotypes between healthy human individuals. TCRdb's table, derived via immunoSEQ multiplex PCR, lists solely in-frame clones and lacks some. The sample shows about 1.5 million clones, 95% to 99% of them seen only once. Sequencing input: naive CD4+ T cells sorted from blood. The receptors were sampled from a man under 40 in good health. The conserved cysteine and the conserved F or W are not part of the CDR3 here.

V	J	length	CDR3
TRBV5-4	TRBJ2-7	14	ASSPTAGEGGDEQY
TRBV15	TRBJ2-7	13	ATRGRGAGSYEQY
TRBV4-2	TRBJ2-7	13	ASSQGAGLPYEQY
TRBV27	TRBJ2-1	12	ASTSQGPYNEQF
TRBV6-6	TRBJ1-2	14	ATRRVTGGSLYGYT
TRBV9	TRBJ1-3	15	ASSVTDRGSSGNTIY
TRBV6-5	TRBJ2-7	11	ASSYVPNYEQY
TRBV27	TRBJ2-1	13	ASSPGTGAYNEQF
TRBV5-6	TRBJ1-1	11	ASSLAGASEAF
TRBV6-6	TRBJ2-1	14	ASSQSRVSGLDEQF
TRBV4-1	TRBJ2-7	11	ASSAEIGGEQY
TRBV15	TRBJ2-5	10	ATSRALETQY
TRBV6-4	TRBJ2-3	13	ASSESGTGIDTQY
TRBV18	TRBJ1-2	12	ASSPGTGGYGYT
TRBV15	TRBJ1-4	14	ATSREPQASNEKLF
TRBV6-5	TRBJ2-1	13	ASSYSWSDGFGQF
TRBV19	TRBJ2-3	16	ASSPGTSGHGATDTQY
TRBV5-1	TRBJ2-7	12	ASSKTSASYEQY
TRBV30	TRBJ2-1	6	AWSEQF
TRBV7-2	TRBJ2-7	13	ASSLGTAGIYEQY
TRBV18	TRBJ2-1	14	ASSPLRTLAGNEQF
TRBV4-2	TRBJ2-2	16	ASSQAGGADVGTGELF
TRBV2	TRBJ1-5	12	ASSEAEGNQPQH
TRBV5-1	TRBJ2-2	14	ASSPGLAGVSGELF
TRBV5-1	TRBJ2-1	15	ASSLAGRDNPYNEQF
TRBV19	TRBJ2-3	12	ASSMGTTTDTQY
TRBV9	TRBJ2-7	13	ASSVGTSGPLGQY
TRBV18	TRBJ2-7	12	ASSIGDRVYEQY
TRBV29-1	TRBJ2-3	11	SVVGGSSDTQY
TRBV11-2	TRBJ1-2	11	ASSLSRKAGYT
TRBV9	TRBJ2-3	13	ASSLLEVSTDTQY
TRBV28	TRBJ1-2	11	ASSFVRVGGYT
TRBV18	TRBJ1-1	11	ASSPSGSSEAF
TRBV30	TRBJ1-5	11	AWNGQGDQPQH
TRBV7-8	TRBJ2-7	12	ASSLGQVLYEQY
TRBV5-1	TRBJ2-5	13	ASSLVRAYQETQY
TRBV29-1	TRBJ2-1	9	SVDAASEQF
TRBV19	TRBJ2-6	14	ASRPDRGYGANVLT
TRBV15	TRBJ1-4	11	ASQGTGSEKLF
TRBV25-1	TRBJ1-4	14	ASSARWDRGNEKLF
TRBV7-9	TRBJ1-3	9	ASSLLGMPQ
TRBV7-2	TRBJ2-7	13	ASSFSGTSGYEQY
TRBV7-2	TRBJ2-7	14	ASSFSGATPSYEQY
TRBV7-9	TRBJ1-4	12	ASSNSATNEKLF
TRBV5-6	TRBJ1-1	12	ASSRAGGNTEAF
TRBV5-1	TRBJ2-1	13	ASSLAGQRYNEQF
TRBV4-1	TRBJ2-5	11	ASSLPRGETQY
TRBV18	TRBJ2-1	13	ASSPGHPSYNEQF